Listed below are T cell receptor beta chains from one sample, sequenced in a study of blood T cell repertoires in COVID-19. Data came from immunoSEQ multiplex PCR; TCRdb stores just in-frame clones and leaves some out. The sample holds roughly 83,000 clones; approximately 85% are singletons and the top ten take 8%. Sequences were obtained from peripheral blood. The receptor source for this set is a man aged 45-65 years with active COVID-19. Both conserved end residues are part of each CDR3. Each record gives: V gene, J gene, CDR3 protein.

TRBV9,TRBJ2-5,CASSAGAIQETQYF
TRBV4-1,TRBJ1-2,CASSQGLYWDRGTNYGYTF
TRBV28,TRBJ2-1,CASIGSSGGSEEQFF
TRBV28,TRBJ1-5,CASSSQGAISPAGYSNQPQHF
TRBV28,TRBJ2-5,CASSLPGNPGETQYF
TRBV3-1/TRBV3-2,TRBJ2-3,CASSQDIRSTDTQYF
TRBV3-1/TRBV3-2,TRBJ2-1,CASSPKEWTSGKAYNEQFF
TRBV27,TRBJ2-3,CASSTWDSHLGTDTQYF
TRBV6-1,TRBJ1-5,CASSGPAPGQARASNQPQHF
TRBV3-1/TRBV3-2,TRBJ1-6,CATGTGDSPLHF
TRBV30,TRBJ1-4,CAWSRQGLGKLFF
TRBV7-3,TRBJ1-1,CASSLGPTLNTEAFF
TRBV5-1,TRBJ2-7,CASSSQLPGTGGEQYF
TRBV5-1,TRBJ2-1,CASSLGLVTAGNEQFF
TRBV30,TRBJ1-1,CAWSVRERFGEAFF
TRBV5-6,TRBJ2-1,CASSSRAGEAYNEQFF
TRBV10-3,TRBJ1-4,CAISEEQGAWEKLFF
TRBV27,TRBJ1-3,CASRTQGAGNTIYF
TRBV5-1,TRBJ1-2,CASSLANGGGYTF
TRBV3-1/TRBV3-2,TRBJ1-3,CASSQGAGGNTIYF
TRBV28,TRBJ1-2,CASSSSKTGFGYTF
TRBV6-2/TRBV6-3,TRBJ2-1,CASSFNGDRALTINNEQFF
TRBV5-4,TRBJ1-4,CASSDVGTGAEKLFF
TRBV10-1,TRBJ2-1,CASSSRAYYNEQFF
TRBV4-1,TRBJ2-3,CASSQTGGPRTDTQYF
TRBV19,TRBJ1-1,CASSPGVVGRLGSEAFF
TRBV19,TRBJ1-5,CASSNPGQGSNQPQHF
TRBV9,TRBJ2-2,CASSVGLAGGPTGELFF
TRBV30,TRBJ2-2,CAWSARTGSGNTGELFF
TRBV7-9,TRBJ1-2,CASSLGITVYGYTF
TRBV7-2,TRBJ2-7,CASSLQGGSYEQYF
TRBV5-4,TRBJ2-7,CASSLGSSYEQYF
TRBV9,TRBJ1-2,CASSPYQGGNYGYTF